A single sample is the source of the 10 T cell receptor beta chains below, sequenced in a study of identical twins. TCRdb fed the 5' RACE reads into MiXCR, producing one record per CDR3 protein. The data contain roughly 1.6 million distinct CDR3 sequences, around 33% of them singletons. The sequenced sample consisted of cord blood. These receptors were collected from a newborn girl in good health.

This clonotype was observed many times. V is TRBV12-3 or TRBV12-4 and J is TRBJ1-5, with 7 nucleotides matching TRBD1. Losses at the gene ends were 2 bases for V and 0 bases for J; bases not matched to a gene: 1. This CDR3 has 15 amino acids. CDR3 loop: CASSLQGGSNQPQHF. The CDR3 nucleotides are TGTGCCAGCAGTTTACAGGGGGGTAGCAATCAGCCCCAGCATTTT.

This clonotype was seen repeatedly, ten times or more. The chain couples TRBV29-1 to TRBJ2-1, with 7 bases fitting TRBD2. The J segment lost 3 bases and the V segment lost 3 bases, leaving 14 bases of the junction unmatched. This CDR3 spans 17 amino acids. CDR1 SQVTM and CDR2 ANQGSEA come from the germline V gene. CDR3 sequence: CSVEYPREGRHYNEQFF. Here the CDR3 DNA reads TGCAGCGTTGAGTATCCGAGGGAGGGCAGACACTACAATGAGCAGTTCTTC.

V and J are TRBV9 and TRBJ2-3; D uncertain. V was clipped by 2 bases and J by 4 bases, with 11 bases between them. From germline, CDR1 is SGDLS and CDR2 YYNGEE. The CDR3 runs to 14 residues. This CDR3 is CASSVQSSSDTQYF. CDR3 sequence (DNA): TGTGCCAGCAGCGTTCAGTCGAGTTCAGATACGCAGTATTTT. Full variable domain (rest looked up from reference TRBV9 and TRBJ2-3): DSGVTQTPKHLITATGQRVTLRCSPRSGDLSVYWYQQSLDQGLQFLIQYYNGEERAKGNILERFSAQQFPDLHSELNLSSLELGDSALYFCASSVQSSSDTQYFGPGTRLTVL.

This clonotype was counted a few times. The rearrangement joins TRBV7-2 to TRBJ2-1; 15 bases align to TRBD2. The CDR3 runs to 20 residues. Germline values: CDR1 SGHTA, CDR2 FQGNSA. Trimming removed 5 bases from V and 4 bases from J; junction bases left unmatched: 15. The CDR3, as DNA: TGTGCCAGCAGCGCAGGACTAGCGGGAGGGCCAAGAGGTATATACAATGAGCAGTTCTTC. It encodes CASSAGLAGGPRGIYNEQFF.

The sample holds a few counts of this clonotype. J is TRBJ2-3 and V is TRBV20-1; weak D call: TRBD2 (5 bases). V lost 3 bases, J lost 0 bases, and 10 bases lay in between. Germline values: CDR1 DFQATT, CDR2 SNEGSKA (reference sequence). The CDR3 runs to 14 residues. The CDR3 bases are TGCAGTGCTAGTCGGACTCCTAGCACAGATACGCAGTATTTT. It specifies CSASRTPSTDTQYF.

This rearrangement joins TRBV6-5 to TRBJ2-1; 12 nucleotides line up with TRBD2. TRBJ2-7 matches the DNA end more closely, so the J call is doubtful. The germline V gene has CDR1 MNHEY and CDR2 SVGAGI. This CDR3 region has 16 residues. The CDR3 DNA follows: TGTGCCAGCAGTAAGACTAGCGGGAGTCCCTACAATGAGCAGTACTTC. Protein product: CASSKTSGSPYNEQYF.

This clonotype has only one observation. The rearrangement joins TRBV2 to TRBJ1-4, with D unclear. This CDR3 contains 17 residues. Germline-derived CDR1 and CDR2 are SNHLY and FYNNEI. V lost 3 bases to trimming and J lost 3 bases, with 17 bases between them. The CDR3 is CASSERLQTRSNEKLFF. CDR3 DNA sequence: TGTGCCAGCAGTGAGCGGCTCCAGACTCGTTCTAATGAAAAACTGTTTTTT.

This chain links TRBV5-5 with TRBJ1-5; a weak D match, TRBD1 (5 bases). Trimming took 2 bases from V and 3 from J, leaving 9 bases between them. The germline V gene encodes CDR1 SGHKS and CDR2 YYEKEE (reference sequence). This CDR3 spans 14 amino acids. Written as DNA, the CDR3 is TGTGCCAGCAGCTTTGACAGCTACAATCAGCCCCAGCATTTT. Translated: CASSFDSYNQPQHF. Looking up the rest from reference TRBV5-5 and TRBJ1-5 gives the full variable domain: DAGVTQSPTHLIKTRGQQVTLRCSPISGHKSVSWYQQVLGQGPQFIFQYYEKEERGRGNFPDRFSARQFPNYSSELNVNALLLGDSALYLCASSFDSYNQPQHFGDGTRLSIL.

This clonotype has more than one count but fewer than ten. The rearrangement joins TRBV14 to TRBJ1-5; D is undetermined. The CDR3 covers 18 residues. Trimming removed 0 bases from V and 2 bases from J, with 17 bases in between. Germline V CDR1 and CDR2: SGHDN, FVKESK. DNA of the CDR3: TGTGCCAGCAGCCAAGATCTTAGTAAACCCTTCTGCAATCAGCCCCAGCATTTT. Residues: CASSQDLSKPFCNQPQHF.

This clonotype was observed a handful of times. The V and J genes are TRBV27 and TRBJ1-6, with 8 nucleotides matching TRBD1. The CDR3 is 18 residues long. Germline CDR1 reads MNHEY; CDR2 reads SMNVEV (reference sequence). With V trimmed by 6 bases and J by 6 bases, 16 bases remained unmatched. As DNA, the CDR3 is TGTGCCAGCAGAACTTTCCTCCGGACAGGGAAGGTTAATTCACCCCTCCACTTT. It codes for CASRTFLRTGKVNSPLHF.